Listed below are T cell receptor beta chains from one sample, sequenced in a study of spatial heterogeneity in lung cancer. TCRdb re-called the 5' RACE reads with MiXCR, one entry per CDR3 protein. Of around 92,000 distinct CDR3 sequences listed, approximately 12% were seen once; the top ten hold more than 40%. Here the sequenced sample was PBMCs, taken at surgery. Receptors were obtained from a male donor with early-stage non-small cell lung cancer. CDR3s include the opening cysteine and the closing phenylalanine or tryptophan. The order of the fields is D gene, clone size, J gene, V gene, CDR3 DNA, CDR3 protein. The D gene is left open where the match is weak. The size entry is marked missing in some rows and otherwise reads once, few, many or a size class.

>TRBD1|-|TRBJ2-7|TRBV7-2
TGTGCCAGCAGCTTAGGCCGGGACAGGGTGTACGAGCAGTACTTC
CASSLGRDRVYEQYF
>-|few|TRBJ1-3|TRBV9
TGTGCCAGCAGCGTAAGTCCTCTCGGAAACACCATATATTTT
CASSVSPLGNTIYF
>-|few|TRBJ1-4|TRBV6-2/TRBV6-3
TGTGCCAGCAGGATGGGACGGAGTAATGAAAAACTGTTTTTT
CASRMGRSNEKLFF
>TRBD2|few|TRBJ2-7|TRBV4-2
TGTGCCAGCAGCCCCGGGACTAGGGGGTACGAGCAGTACTTC
CASSPGTRGYEQYF
>TRBD2|many|TRBJ2-7|TRBV7-9
TGTGCCAGCAGGAATCCGGGACTAGCGGGAGTAGGTGAGCAGTACTTC
CASRNPGLAGVGEQYF
>TRBD2|few|TRBJ2-3|TRBV27
TGTGCCAGCAGCCCTAGCGGGAGGATGGATACGCAGTATTTT
CASSPSGRMDTQYF
>-|many|TRBJ2-2|TRBV7-2
TGTGCCAGCAGCTTGTCGGGGGGCGCGAACACCGGGGAGCTGTTTTTT
CASSLSGGANTGELFF
>-|few|TRBJ1-2|TRBV20-1
TGCAGTGCTAGAGATCCGGGGCACCCGCTTGGCTACACCTTC
CSARDPGHPLGYTF
>-|few|TRBJ2-3|TRBV4-1
TGCGCCAGCAGCCACTTCTGGGGGATTAGCACAGATACGCAGTATTTT
CASSHFWGISTDTQYF
>TRBD1|few|TRBJ2-2|TRBV4-1
TGCGCCAGCAGCCATTCGGAAGTAAACACGAGGACGGCCAGGGGGTCCGGGGAGCTGTTTTTT
CASSHSEVNTRTARGSGELFF
>-|-|TRBJ1-2|TRBV5-1
TGCGCCAGCAGCTTGGTTGTGGACGGCCATGGCTACACCTTC
CASSLVVDGHGYTF
>-|-|TRBJ2-5|TRBV7-2
TGTGCCAGCAGCTTAGCGCTCTCTCGGGGTGAGACCCAGTACTTC
CASSLALSRGETQYF
>-|-|TRBJ2-1|TRBV4-2
TGTGCCAGCAGCCAAGATGGGTACAATGAGCAGTTCTTC
CASSQDGYNEQFF
>-|-|TRBJ1-1|TRBV30
TGTGCCTGGAACACCGGTGGGTGGACTGAAGCTTTCTTT
CAWNTGGWTEAFF
>TRBD1|-|TRBJ1-4|TRBV5-1
TGCGCCAGCAGCGCTGGGACAGGGGGGAATGAAAAACTGTTTTTT
CASSAGTGGNEKLFF
>-|few|TRBJ2-3|TRBV20-1
TGCAGTGCTTTGAACCGGGACTCTTTTACAGATACGCAGTATTTT
CSALNRDSFTDTQYF
>-|many|TRBJ1-2|TRBV13
TGTGCCAGCCGAGATCAAGGGGGGTTCTATGGCTACACCTTC
CASRDQGGFYGYTF
>-|few|TRBJ2-2|TRBV19
TGTGCCAGTAGTATTGGGGGGCTGACCGGGGAGCTGTTTTTT
CASSIGGLTGELFF
>TRBD2|-|TRBJ2-7|TRBV27
TGTGCCAGCAGTTACCTAGCGGGGAAGAACGAGCAGTACTTC
CASSYLAGKNEQYF
>-|-|TRBJ2-7|TRBV28
TGTGCCAGCAGTCCGCCGGGACTGGCCACCTACGAGCAGTACTTC
CASSPPGLATYEQYF
>TRBD2|-|TRBJ2-1|TRBV20-1
TGCAGTGCTGAGAGGACTAGCTCCTACAATGAGCAGTTCTTC
CSAERTSSYNEQFF
>-|few|TRBJ1-6|TRBV27
TGTGCCAGCAGTTCCCGATCGGGTTCACCCCTCCACTTT
CASSSRSGSPLHF
>-|-|TRBJ1-1|TRBV4-2
TGTGCCAGCAGCCAAGATCGATTGGTGGTGACGAACACTGAAGCTTTCTTT
CASSQDRLVVTNTEAFF
>-|-|TRBJ1-2|TRBV5-1
TGCGCCAGCAGCTTGGGCGTAGAAAGCGGCTACACCTTC
CASSLGVESGYTF
>-|-|TRBJ1-1|TRBV7-9
TGTGCCAGCAGCAGCGGACACGCGAACACTGAAGCTTTCTTT
CASSSGHANTEAFF
>TRBD1|few|TRBJ2-2|TRBV20-1
TGCAGTGCTGGCGGGACAGGGGTGGCCACCGGGGAGCTGTTTTTT
CSAGGTGVATGELFF
>TRBD1|few|TRBJ2-2|TRBV5-5
TGTGCCAGCAGCCGTACAGGGGGCCTAACCGGGGAGCTGTTTTTT
CASSRTGGLTGELFF